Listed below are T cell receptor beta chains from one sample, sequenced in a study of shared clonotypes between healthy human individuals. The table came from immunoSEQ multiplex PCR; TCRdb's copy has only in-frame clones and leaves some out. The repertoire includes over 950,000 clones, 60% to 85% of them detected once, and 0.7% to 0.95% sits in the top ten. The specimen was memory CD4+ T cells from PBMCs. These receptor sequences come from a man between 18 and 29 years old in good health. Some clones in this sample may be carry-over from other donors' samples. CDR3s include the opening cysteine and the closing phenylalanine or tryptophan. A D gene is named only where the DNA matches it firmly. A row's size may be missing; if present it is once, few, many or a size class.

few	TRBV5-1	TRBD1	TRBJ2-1	CASRRDRFNEQFF	TGCGCCAGCCGCCGGGACAGGTTCAATGAGCAGTTCTTC
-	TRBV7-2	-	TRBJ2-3	CASSQRYTQYF	TGTGCCAGCAGCCAGCGGTATACGCAGTATTTT
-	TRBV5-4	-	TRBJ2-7	CASSSTSHPSYEQYF	TGTGCCAGCAGCTCCACTAGCCACCCTTCCTACGAGCAGTACTTC
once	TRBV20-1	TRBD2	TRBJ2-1	CSATGTSQFF	TGCAGTGCCACCGGGACTAGCCAGTTCTTC
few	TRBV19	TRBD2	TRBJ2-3	CASRPPGLSTDTQYF	TGTGCCAGTAGGCCCCCGGGACTATCCACAGATACGCAGTATTTT
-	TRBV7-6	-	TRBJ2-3	CASSLDQRAMDTQYF	TGTGCCAGCAGCTTAGACCAGCGGGCTATGGATACGCAGTATTTT
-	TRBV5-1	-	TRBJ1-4	CASSGGTNEKLFF	TGCGCCAGCAGCGGCGGAACTAATGAAAAACTGTTTTTT
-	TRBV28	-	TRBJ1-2	CASRDSPRGYTF	TGTGCCAGCAGGGACAGTCCGCGGGGCTACACCTTC
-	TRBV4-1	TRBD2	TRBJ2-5	CASTPTGGFVEETQYF	TGCGCCAGCACGCCCACGGGGGGTTTCGTTGAGGAGACCCAGTACTTC
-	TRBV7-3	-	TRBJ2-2	CASSPDPGGAGELFF	TGTGCCAGCAGCCCCGACCCCGGAGGAGCCGGGGAGCTGTTTTTT
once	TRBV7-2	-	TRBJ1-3	CASSPMTVNFGNTIYF	TGTGCCAGCAGCCCGATGACAGTGAACTTCGGAAACACCATATATTTT
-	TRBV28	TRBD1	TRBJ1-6	CASSQGDRNSPLHF	TGTGCCAGCAGCCAAGGGGACAGGAATTCACCCCTCCACTTT
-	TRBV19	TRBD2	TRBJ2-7	CASSGLAGDGEQYF	TGTGCCAGTAGTGGGTTAGCGGGAGACGGCGAGCAGTACTTC
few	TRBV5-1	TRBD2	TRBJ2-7	CASSLRAGEDEQYF	TGCGCCAGCAGCTTGAGGGCGGGAGAAGACGAGCAGTACTTC
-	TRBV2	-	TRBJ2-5	CASSELPQETQYF	TGTGCCAGCAGTGAATTGCCTCAGGAGACCCAGTACTTC
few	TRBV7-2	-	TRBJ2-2	CASSLGLPNTGELFF	TGTGCCAGCAGCTTAGGGCTACCGAACACCGGGGAGCTGTTTTTT
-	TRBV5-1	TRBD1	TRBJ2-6	CASSTTGESGANVLTF	TGCGCCAGCAGCACGACAGGGGAGTCTGGGGCCAACGTCCTGACTTTC
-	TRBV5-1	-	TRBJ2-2	CASSPNGHTGELFF	TGCGCCAGCAGCCCAAACGGTCACACCGGGGAGCTGTTTTTT
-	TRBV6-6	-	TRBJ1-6	CADLSDRDSPLHF	TGTGCCGATCTCAGCGATAGGGATTCACCCCTCCACTTT
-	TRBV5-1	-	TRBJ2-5	CASSFGVQETQYF	TGCGCCAGCAGCTTTGGCGTACAAGAGACCCAGTACTTC
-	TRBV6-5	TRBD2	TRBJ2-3	CASCRTSGTDTQYF	TGTGCCAGCTGCAGGACTAGCGGCACAGATACGCAGTATTTT
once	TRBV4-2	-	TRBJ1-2	CASSQGAGGYTF	TGTGCCAGCAGCCAAGGCGCGGGTGGCTACACCTTC
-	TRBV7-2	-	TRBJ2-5	CASSLGSTGRHETQYF	TGTGCCAGCAGCTTAGGGAGTACAGGGCGGCATGAGACCCAGTACTTC
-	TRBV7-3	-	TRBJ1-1	CASSPGARNTEAFF	TGTGCCAGCAGCCCAGGGGCTCGGAACACTGAAGCTTTCTTT
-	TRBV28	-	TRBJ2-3	CASSLETEAQYF	TGTGCCAGCAGTTTGGAGACGGAAGCACAGTATTTT
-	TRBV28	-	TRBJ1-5	CASSPSAGVGQPQHF	TGTGCCAGCAGTCCGTCCGCGGGGGTGGGGCAGCCCCAGCATTTT
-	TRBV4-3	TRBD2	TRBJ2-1	CASSQDAGTSGRAWQFF	TGCGCCAGCAGCCAGGATGCGGGGACTAGCGGGAGGGCTTGGCAGTTCTTC
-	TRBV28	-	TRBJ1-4	CASRTQGAPQRKLFF	TGTGCCAGCAGGACGCAAGGGGCTCCCCAGAGAAAACTGTTTTTT
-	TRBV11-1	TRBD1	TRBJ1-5	CASSRTGVGQPQHF	TGTGCCAGCAGCCGGACAGGGGTGGGTCAGCCCCAGCATTTT
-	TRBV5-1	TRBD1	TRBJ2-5	CASSGPGQGSQETQYF	TGCGCCAGCAGCGGACCGGGACAGGGGTCCCAAGAGACCCAGTACTTC
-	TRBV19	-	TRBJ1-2	CASNTGQPNYGYTF	TGTGCCAGTAATACGGGGCAGCCCAACTATGGCTACACCTTC
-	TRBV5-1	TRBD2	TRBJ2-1	CASRSSGSYNEQFF	TGCGCCAGCAGGTCTAGCGGCTCCTACAATGAGCAGTTCTTC
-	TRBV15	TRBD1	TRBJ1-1	CATSRAAGTGGTEAFF	TGTGCCACCAGCAGGGCTGCCGGGACAGGGGGCACTGAAGCTTTCTTT
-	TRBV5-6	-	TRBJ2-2	CASSLGNSRTGELFF	TGTGCCAGCAGCTTGGGGAACAGCCGCACCGGGGAGCTGTTTTTT
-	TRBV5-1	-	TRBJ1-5	CASSTGRGPQHF	TGCGCCAGCAGCACTGGACGGGGGCCCCAGCATTTT
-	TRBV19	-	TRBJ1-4	CASSLEEKLFF	TGTGCCAGTAGTTTGGAAGAAAAACTGTTTTTT